This entry concerns a single T cell receptor beta chain. The data were taken from a study of control samples from healthy donors and cancer patients. Profiling relied on immunoSEQ multiplex PCR, and the TCRdb table lists in-frame clones only, not all of them. This table has about 140,000 clones, approximately 94% appearing once. The germline CDR1 and CDR2 sequences are MNHNY and SVGAGI (reference sequence). The V segment lost 6 bases and the J segment 1 base; nucleotides outside the gene matches: 6. The CDR3 runs 14 residues. This sequence was found in a man aged 35 to 55 in good health. The rearrangement joins TRBV6-6 to TRBJ2-7; TRBD1 matches at 7 bases. The specimen sequenced was blood. The CDR3 DNA is TGTGCCAGCAGGATGGGACAGAATTCCTACGAGCAGTACTTC. It is translated as CASRMGQNSYEQYF.